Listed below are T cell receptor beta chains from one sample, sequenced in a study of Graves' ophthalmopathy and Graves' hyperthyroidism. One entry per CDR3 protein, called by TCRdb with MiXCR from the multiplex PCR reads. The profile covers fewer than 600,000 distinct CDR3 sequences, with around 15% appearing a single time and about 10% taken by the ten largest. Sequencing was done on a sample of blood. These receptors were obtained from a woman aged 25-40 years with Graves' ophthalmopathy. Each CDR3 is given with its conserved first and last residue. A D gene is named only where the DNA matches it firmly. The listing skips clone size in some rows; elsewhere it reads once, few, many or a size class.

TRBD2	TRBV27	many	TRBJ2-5	TGTGCCAGCAGTTTACTAGCGGGGGGGGACCAAGAGACCCAGTACTTC	CASSLLAGGDQETQYF
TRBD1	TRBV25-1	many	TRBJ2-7	TGTGCCAGCACCCAAGGGGTCGGGACAGGGCCCCACGAGCAGTACTTC	CASTQGVGTGPHEQYF
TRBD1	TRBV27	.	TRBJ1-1	TGTGCCAGCAGTTCGTTGGGACAGTTGGGGGTTAACACTGAAGCTTTCTTT	CASSSLGQLGVNTEAFF
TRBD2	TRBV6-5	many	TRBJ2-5	TGTGCCAGCAGTTCGTACATGGGACTAGCGGGAAGGACCCAGTACTTC	CASSSYMGLAGRTQYF
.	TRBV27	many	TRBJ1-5	TGTGCCAGCAGTTTAGTGGCCAGCAATCAGCCCCAGCATTTT	CASSLVASNQPQHF
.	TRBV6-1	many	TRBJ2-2	TGTGCCAGCAAGGGAAGACTAGCGAACACCGGGGAGCTGTTTTTT	CASKGRLANTGELFF
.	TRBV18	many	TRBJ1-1	TGTGCCAGCTCACCTCTCGCCAGGAACACTGAAGCTTTCTTT	CASSPLARNTEAFF
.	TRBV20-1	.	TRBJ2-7	TGCAGTGCTAGTGAAGCGGCCTACGAGCAGTACTTC	CSASEAAYEQYF
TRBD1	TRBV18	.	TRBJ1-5	TGTGCCAGCTCACCGGGGGGACAGGGCCTGGTTCAGCCCCAGCATTTT	CASSPGGQGLVQPQHF
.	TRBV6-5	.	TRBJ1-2	TGTGCCAGCAGTATATCGATAGCTAACTATGGTTACACCTTC	CASSISIANYGYTF